This record looks at one T cell receptor beta chain sequence and its context. Antigen: not known. The CDR3 length is 15 residues. Germline lookup yields CDR1 SGHAT and CDR2 FQNNGV. V was cut by 3 bases and J by 1 base, with 13 bases left in between. From mRNA, alpha and beta CDR3 regions were amplified using semiquantitative ARM-PCR. ARM-PCR used tagged nested gene-specific primers, then communal superprimers for exponential amplification. Exonuclease cleared nested primers, then first-round products were reamplified. TCRdb ran MiXCR on the multiplex PCR reads and lists one entry per CDR3 protein. The data show roughly 3,000 distinct CDR3 sequences, around 80% seen once. The data were obtained in a study of relationships among human T cell subsets. General study findings and limits: Over 50% of CD8+ cytotoxic sequences were in clones over 100 reads; regulatory and Th2 had few. Th1, Th2 and regulatory subsets overlapped substantially in CDR3 sequences. A CD4+CD8+ double-positive population could not be excluded by bead sorting.

The sample taken for sequencing was total T cells sorted from blood. The receptor was isolated from a man between 40 and 49 years old in good health. The V gene is TRBV11-2, the J gene TRBJ2-7, with D possibly matching TRBD2 (6 bases). CDR3 sequence reads: CASSLGPGLSYEQYF. The CDR3 DNA reads as TGTGCCAGCAGCTTGGGTCCGGGACTTTCCTACGAGCAGTACTTC.